The clone carrying this TCR beta chain came up many times. Antigen specificity is unknown. This sample stems from a study of T-cell reconstitution after alpha-beta-depleted transplantation in children. Study results and limitations: Roughly two months post-transplant, alpha-beta T cells reportedly originated from several hundred graft clones that had expanded. From newly produced T cells came most of the T-cell counts and diversity one year after transplant.

TCRbeta library construction was performed incorporating unique molecular identifiers. A single record per CDR3 protein comes from TCRdb applying MiXCR to the PCR reads. The sample consists of around 200,000 distinct CDR3 sequences, roughly 10% of them appearing once. The ends lost 5 bases at V and 5 bases at J; junction bases unmatched: 9. The length of the CDR3 is 15 residues. Germline CDR1 reads MDHEN; CDR2 reads SYDVKM. The material sequenced was PBMCs, taken before TCRalphabeta/CD19-depleted stem cell transplant. The chain carries TRBV28 and TRBJ2-7; 10 positions agree with TRBD1. The TCR originated in a child younger than two with acute myeloid leukemia, due to receive a stem cell transplant. CDR3 protein: CASSGGQGNIHEQYF. CDR3 nucleotide sequence: TGTGCCAGCAGTGGGGGACAGGGGAATATCCACGAGCAGTACTTC.